This passage covers 26 T cell receptor beta chains from one sample sequenced in a study of cytomegalovirus exposure and HLA in healthy donors. Researchers ran the PCR with 60 Vbeta and 13 Jbeta primers. The method was immunoSEQ multiplex PCR; TCRdb's version includes in-frame clones alone and lacks a portion of them. The data show tens of thousands of clones, 65% seen once. The sequenced sample was PBMCs. The receptor source for this set is a boy younger than 18 in good health and CMV-seropositive.

The chain combines TRBV5-1 with TRBJ2-5; weak D call: TRBD1 (5 bases). CDR3 length: 14 residues. Germline V gives CDR1 SGHRS, CDR2 YFSETQ. Trimming removed 4 bases at V and 7 bases at J, with 17 bases between. The DNA of the CDR3 is TGCGCCAGCAGCCCGGACGGGTCTCAGGGGACCCAGTACTTC. Its protein is CASSPDGSQGTQYF.

The chain is built from TRBV27 and TRBJ1-5; D gene unclear. CDR3 size: 15 residues. The germline gives CDR1 MNHEY, CDR2 SMNVEV (reference sequence). Between the trimmed V and J ends, which lost 3 bases and 5 bases, there was a span of 14 bases. The CDR3 bases are TGTGCCAGCAGTTTTAGTAGGGAGGGCGATCAGCCCCAGCATTTT. It yields the protein CASSFSREGDQPQHF.

The chain links TRBV29-1 to TRBJ2-2; unclear D gene. The CDR3 runs to 12 residues. V was trimmed by 7 bases and J by 2 bases, leaving 8 bases between them. Germline V gene lookup returns CDR1 SQVTM and CDR2 ANQGSEA. DNA for the CDR3: TGCAGCGCCCGACAAAACACCGGGGAGCTGTTTTTT. The encoded protein is CSARQNTGELFF.

This CDR3 reads CASSRGVGVSTDTQYF. The CDR3 region has the DNA TGTGCCAGCAGCCGGGGGGTAGGGGTAAGCACAGATACGCAGTATTTT. The chain links TRBV5-6 to TRBJ2-3, with 7 bases that match TRBD2. V lost 4 bases to trimming and J lost 0 bases; unmatched junction nucleotides: 8. CDR1 and CDR2 (germline): SGHDT, YYEEEE. The CDR3 is 16 residues long.

The gene calls are TRBV7-7 and TRBJ2-1, with 8 bases lining up with TRBD1. Germline V gives CDR1 SSHAT, CDR2 FNYEAQ (reference sequence). V lost 5 bases and J lost 6; bases outside the gene matches: 3. The CDR3 length is 13 residues. As DNA, the CDR3 is TGTGCCAGCAGCAAGGACAGGGTCAATGAGCAGTTCTTC. Amino acid sequence: CASSKDRVNEQFF.

The chain carries TRBV5-1 and TRBJ2-3; 14 bases agree with TRBD2. This CDR3 is 15 amino acids long. Germline V lookup: CDR1 SGHRS, CDR2 YFSETQ. J gave up 5 bases and V 4 bases, and 3 bases lay outside the gene matches. DNA of the CDR3: TGCGCCAGCAGCCCCGGGACTAGCGGGGGAGATACGCAGTATTTT. Its protein product is CASSPGTSGGDTQYF.

The V and J genes are TRBV7-9 and TRBJ1-1, with D unclear. Trimming stripped 4 bases from V and 1 base from J, with 13 bases between. This CDR3 is 15 amino acids long. The germline CDR1 and CDR2 sequences are SEHNR and FQNEAQ (reference sequence). Written as DNA, the CDR3 is TGTGCCAGCAGCTCAGAGGAGAGACCGAACACTGAAGCTTTCTTT. Translation: CASSSEERPNTEAFF.

The chain employs TRBV9 and TRBJ2-3; TRBD1 matches at 9 bases. The V gene end was trimmed by 2 bases and the J gene end by 5 bases; junction bases not matched to a gene: 6. This CDR3 spans 15 amino acids. The germline CDR1 and CDR2 sequences are SGDLS and YYNGEE. The CDR3, as DNA: TGTGCCAGCAGCGTTTTAACAGGGGGCAGAGATACGCAGTATTTT. Translated, it gives CASSVLTGGRDTQYF.

The chain recombines TRBV6-1 with TRBJ1-6; 11 positions match TRBD1. CDR1 and CDR2 from the germline V gene are MNHNS and SASEGT. This CDR3 has 14 residues. Losses at the gene ends were 6 bases for V and 8 bases for J; bases not matched to a gene: 3. The CDR3 DNA reads as TGTGCCAGCAGCGGACAGGGGGCCGATTCACCCCTCCACTTT. It yields the protein CASSGQGADSPLHF.

The chain couples TRBV9 to TRBJ1-6; 11 nucleotides agree with TRBD1. With V trimmed by 3 bases and J by 10 bases, 3 bases remained unmatched. The CDR3 sequence is 14 residues long. CDR1 and CDR2 (germline): SGDLS, YYNGEE. The CDR3, as DNA: TGTGCCAGCAGCGAGGACAGGGGGCTCTCACCCCTCCACTTT. Its translation: CASSEDRGLSPLHF.

This clone was seen more than once but under ten times. This chain joins TRBV14 and TRBJ1-1; D is undetermined. Germline assignment: CDR1 SGHDN and CDR2 FVKESK. This CDR3 region has 15 residues. Trimming left V 3 bases short and J 0 bases short, with 11 bases between. The CDR3 DNA sequence: TGTGCCAGCAGCCACCTGTCCAGGATGAACACTGAAGCTTTCTTT. Translating gives CASSHLSRMNTEAFF.

This clone was counted between two and nine times. The chain recombines TRBV11-3 with TRBJ2-1, with D perhaps matching TRBD2 (5 bases). V was trimmed by 8 bases and J by 6 bases, leaving 11 bases between them. Germline loops: CDR1 SGHNT, CDR2 YENEEA. This CDR3 contains 12 residues. CDR3 nucleotide sequence: TGTGCCAGCGAGGGTTTGGGCAATGAGCAGTTCTTC. Protein: CASEGLGNEQFF.

This clone was observed a handful of times. The rearrangement links TRBV4-1 to TRBJ1-1; tentatively, D is TRBD1 (5 bases). Germline loops: CDR1 MGHRA, CDR2 YSYEKL. CDR3 length: 18 amino acids. Deletions cut 3 bases from V and 1 base from J, with 21 bases between. The CDR3 bases are TGCGCCAGCAGCCACCCGTCCCGACAGCCTCAGGGGAACACTGAAGCTTTCTTT. Translation: CASSHPSRQPQGNTEAFF.

This clone has just a few counts. The chain carries TRBV12-5 and TRBJ2-7; a possible D gene is TRBD1 (5 bases). The CDR3 contains 15 residues. Germline loops: CDR1 LGHNT, CDR2 FRNRAP. The V gene lost 0 bases and the J gene lost 7 bases, with 16 bases spanning the gap. The DNA for the CDR3 is TGTGCTAGTGGTTTGGTACTGGGGCTCCTGGGGGAGCAGTACTTC. As protein: CASGLVLGLLGEQYF. Using reference TRBV12-5 and TRBJ2-7 for the parts outside the CDR3, the full variable domain is DARVTQTPRHKVTEMGQEVTMRCQPILGHNTVFWYRQTMMQGLELLAYFRNRAPLDDSGMPKDRFSAEMPDATLATLKIQPSEPRDSAVYFCASGLVLGLLGEQYFGPGTRLTVT.

This chain connects TRBV29-1 to TRBJ1-2, with a tentative D call TRBD1 (5 bases). Germline loops: CDR1 SQVTM, CDR2 ANQGSEA. Trimming removed 3 bases from V and 4 bases from J, with 12 bases in between. The CDR3 is made up of 13 amino acids. DNA of the CDR3: TGCAGCGTTGACACAGGCTCTAGCTATGGCTACACCTTC. Translated, it gives CSVDTGSSYGYTF.

The chain has TRBV7-2 and TRBJ1-5, with 7 bases matching TRBD1. The CDR3 extends over 14 amino acids. V was clipped by 5 bases and J by 5 bases; unmatched bases: 6. Per germline, CDR1 SGHTA and CDR2 FQGNSA. CDR3 loop: CASSLVGGDQPQHF. CDR3 nucleotide sequence: TGTGCCAGCAGCCTCGTAGGGGGCGATCAGCCCCAGCATTTT. Full variable domain (missing parts from reference TRBV7-2 and TRBJ1-5): GAGVSQSPSNKVTEKGKDVELRCDPISGHTALYWYRQSLGQGLEFLIYFQGNSAPDKSGLPSDRFSAERTGGSVSTLTIQRTQQEDSAVYLCASSLVGGDQPQHFGDGTRLSIL.

This clone was detected only a few times. This rearrangement joins TRBV5-4 to TRBJ2-7; D not resolved. Germline-derived CDR1 and CDR2 are SGHNT and YYREEE (reference sequence). V was shortened by 2 bases and J by 1 base, with 13 bases between the two germline ends. The CDR3 is 15 amino acids. In DNA form, the CDR3 reads TGTGCCAGCAGCTTTGGTGGGCGTGAGTCCTACGAGCAGTACTTC. Protein product: CASSFGGRESYEQYF.

The chain employs TRBV4-1 and TRBJ2-1; D is uncertain. The germline V gene has CDR1 MGHRA and CDR2 YSYEKL. V lost 1 base, J lost 2 bases, and 18 bases lay in between. This CDR3 is built from 18 residues. The CDR3 is CASSQGSLGPGPYNEQFF. The CDR3 bases are TGCGCCAGCAGCCAAGGAAGTTTGGGCCCAGGTCCCTACAATGAGCAGTTCTTC.

In DNA, the CDR3 is TGTGCCAGCAGCGCTGATCAGACACTGAACACTGAAGCTTTCTTT. It translates to CASSADQTLNTEAFF. The rearrangement joins TRBV9 to TRBJ1-1; D remains unclear. Germline V gene sequence: CDR1 SGDLS, CDR2 YYNGEE. V shed 3 bases and J shed 0 bases, with 12 bases lying between them. The CDR3 covers 15 residues. The full variable domain, in which reference TRBV9 and TRBJ1-1 provide the parts outside the CDR3, is DSGVTQTPKHLITATGQRVTLRCSPRSGDLSVYWYQQSLDQGLQFLIQYYNGEERAKGNILERFSAQQFPDLHSELNLSSLELGDSALYFCASSADQTLNTEAFFGQGTRLTVV.

The rearrangement links TRBV11-3 to TRBJ2-7; 9 bases map to TRBD2. This CDR3 contains 14 residues. Per germline, CDR1 SGHNT and CDR2 YENEEA. V trimming: 5 bases; J trimming: 5 bases; junction bases outside the gene matches: 7. CDR3 in amino acids: CASSLSGLANEQYF. The CDR3 DNA sequence: TGTGCCAGCAGCCTTTCTGGACTAGCGAACGAGCAGTACTTC.

This chain connects TRBV14 to TRBJ2-1, with TRBD1 matching 7 bases. CDR1 and CDR2 from the germline V gene are SGHDN and FVKESK. The trim removed 5 bases at V and 4 bases at J, leaving 11 bases unmatched. The CDR3 is 16 amino acids. CDR3: CASSNYPGQNYNEQFF. The CDR3 DNA reads TGTGCCAGCAGCAACTACCCGGGACAGAATTACAATGAGCAGTTCTTC.

This chain links TRBV5-6 with TRBJ2-1, with 11 bases matching TRBD1. Germline loops: CDR1 SGHDT, CDR2 YYEEEE. The junction had 8 bases not matched to a gene; V was cut back by 2 bases and J by 10 bases. CDR3 length equals 15 residues. The CDR3 nucleotides read TGTGCCAGCAGCTTAGTAGGACAGGGGGCATGGGAGCAGTTCTTC. It encodes CASSLVGQGAWEQFF.

CDR3 nucleotide sequence: TGCAGCGTTGAAGATCTTGGGACAGCCATGGGGACTGAAGCTTTCTTT. Encoded protein: CSVEDLGTAMGTEAFF. The chain combines TRBV29-1 with TRBJ1-1; 7 nucleotides match TRBD1. The junction had 12 bases not matched to a gene; V was cut back by 0 bases and J by 5 bases. Germline V gives CDR1 SQVTM, CDR2 ANQGSEA. The CDR3 is made up of 16 amino acids. Based on the CDR3 plus reference TRBV29-1 and TRBJ1-1, the full variable domain is SAVISQKPSRDICQRGTSLTIQCQVDSQVTMMFWYRQQPGQSLTLIATANQGSEATYESGFVIDKFPISRPNLTFSTLTVSNMSPEDSSIYLCSVEDLGTAMGTEAFFGQGTRLTVV.

The gene calls are TRBV4-2 and TRBJ2-7; D unresolved. This CDR3 has 12 residues. Germline V gene lookup returns CDR1 LGHNA and CDR2 YNFKEQ. V dropped 0 bases and J dropped 5 bases, with 5 bases sitting between them. The CDR3 DNA sequence: TGTGCCAGCAGCCAAGATTATGACGAGCAGTACTTC. The encoded protein is CASSQDYDEQYF.

The chain is built from TRBV7-8 and TRBJ2-2, with 12 bases fitting TRBD2. This CDR3 region has 15 residues. Germline lookup yields CDR1 SGHVS and CDR2 FQNEAQ. Losses at the gene ends were 5 bases for V and 6 bases for J; bases not matched to a gene: 4. This CDR3 is CASSPWTSGAGELFF. The DNA of the CDR3 is TGTGCCAGCAGCCCCTGGACTAGCGGGGCCGGGGAGCTGTTTTTT.

The chain has TRBV6-5 and TRBJ2-1; D possibly corresponds to TRBD2 (5 bases). The ends were cut back, 4 bases at V and 7 bases at J, with 11 bases in the middle. Germline CDR1 is MNHEY and CDR2 is SVGAGI. The CDR3 runs to 13 residues. In DNA form, the CDR3 reads TGTGCCAGCAGTTCTGGGAGTGGGAATGAGCAGTTCTTC. This translates into CASSSGSGNEQFF.